This TCR beta chain stems from a study of response to subunit inactivated influenza vaccine. MiXCR was run by TCRdb on the RT-PCR reads, yielding one entry per CDR3 protein. The sample consists of roughly 500,000 distinct CDR3 sequences, under 30% of them appearing once. With 0 bases removed from V and 0 bases from J, the gap between germline ends came to 12 bases. Germline V lookup: CDR1 DFQATT, CDR2 SNEGSKA (reference sequence). The CDR3 contains 16 residues. Another study also made use of these data, one on T cells expressing NK-cell markers. That source notes: What made the TCR beta cDNA was 5'RACE template switching with UMIs. It remained uncertain whether the expanded NKG2C+ T cell clones were specific for HCMV antigens.

The sequenced sample was CD4+ T cells sorted from PBMCs, obtained approximately 12 days after vaccination. This chain links TRBV20-1 with TRBJ2-1; D possibly corresponds to TRBD2 (6 bases). The sequence was collected from a man between 45 and 60 years old who received an inactivated influenza vaccine. The CDR3: CSARDNLASSYNEQFF. CDR3 DNA sequence: TGCAGTGCTAGAGATAATCTAGCGAGCTCCTACAATGAGCAGTTCTTC.